The 12 T cell receptor beta chains below come from one sample, sequenced in a study of OX40 agonist ivuxolimab in advanced cancers. Assay used: immunoSEQ multiplex PCR; TCRdb lists only in-frame clones, some missing. The sample yields 90,000 to 120,000 clones, under 95% seen once. The specimen was CD4+ or CD8+ T cells sorted from blood, collected in a trial of the OX40 agonist ivuxolimab. These receptors all come from an adult with an advanced solid tumor such as melanoma, head and neck, liver or kidney cancer.

The rearrangement uses TRBV5-1 and TRBJ2-5, with 7 bases that match TRBD1. With 4 bases clipped from V and 2 bases from J, the junction kept 5 bases outside the gene matches. The CDR3 sequence is 14 residues long. Germline CDR1 reads SGHRS; CDR2 reads YFSETQ. DNA of the CDR3: TGCGCCAGCAGCCCGATGGACAGGCAAGAGACCCAGTACTTC. Residues: CASSPMDRQETQYF. Full variable domain (missing parts from reference TRBV5-1 and TRBJ2-5): KAGVTQTPRYLIKTRGQQVTLSCSPISGHRSVSWYQQTPGQGLQFLFEYFSETQRNKGNFPGRFSGRQFSNSRSEMNVSTLELGDSALYLCASSPMDRQETQYFGPGTRLLVL.

V gene TRBV7-2 combines with J gene TRBJ2-1; 7 bases fit TRBD2. The V segment lost 0 bases and the J segment 2 bases; nucleotides outside the gene matches: 4. The germline V gene encodes CDR1 SGHTA and CDR2 FQGNSA. The CDR3 has 16 residues. CDR3 DNA: TGTGCCAGCAGCTTAGCCGGGACTACACCCTACAATGAGCAGTTCTTC. It specifies CASSLAGTTPYNEQFF.

This sequence joins TRBV19 and TRBJ2-1; D not resolved. The V end lost 0 bases, the J end lost 1 base, and 7 bases lay between the germline ends. The CDR3 is 15 amino acids. Germline loops: CDR1 LNHDA, CDR2 SQIVND (reference sequence). CDR3 protein: CASSIDKASYNEQFF. CDR3 DNA sequence: TGTGCCAGTAGTATAGATAAGGCGTCCTACAATGAGCAGTTCTTC.

This sequence joins TRBV11-2 and TRBJ1-2; no clear D gene. CDR1 and CDR2 from the germline V gene are SGHAT and FQNNGV. This CDR3 has 15 residues. With 1 base removed from V and 5 bases from J, the gap between germline ends came to 14 bases. CDR3 bases: TGTGCCAGCAGCTTAGCGCTTACTGGGTCGTATGGCTACACCTTC. Translated: CASSLALTGSYGYTF.

The rearrangement links TRBV13 to TRBJ2-3; 8 positions match TRBD1. Germline V lookup: CDR1 PRHDT, CDR2 FYEKMQ (reference sequence). V lost 5 bases, J lost 3 bases, and 7 bases stayed unmatched. The CDR3 is 15 residues long. CDR3 protein: CASSLRGHGTDTQYF. DNA of the CDR3: TGTGCCAGCAGCCTCAGGGGGCACGGGACAGATACGCAGTATTTT.

The gene calls are TRBV5-6 and TRBJ2-6, with D unresolved. CDR1 and CDR2 (germline): SGHDT, YYEEEE. This CDR3 comprises 14 residues. Trimming cost V 4 bases and J 0 bases, with 5 bases left between them. Here the CDR3 DNA reads TGTGCCAGCAGCGGTGACTCTGGGGCCAACGTCCTGACTTTC. Protein sequence: CASSGDSGANVLTF.

This clone showed up just a few times. The chain carries TRBV27 and TRBJ1-5; 8 nucleotides match TRBD1. Germline assignment: CDR1 MNHEY and CDR2 SMNVEV (reference sequence). J gave up 6 bases and V 5 bases, and 6 bases lay outside the gene matches. There are 14 residues in the CDR3. This chain's CDR3 is CASSRDRTGQPQHF. CDR3 DNA sequence: TGTGCCAGCAGTAGGGACAGGACGGGTCAGCCCCAGCATTTT.

The chain joins TRBV19 to TRBJ1-1; 7 nucleotides line up with TRBD1. Germline V gene data show CDR1 as LNHDA and CDR2 as SQIVND (reference sequence). The CDR3 spans 11 residues. V trimming: 5 bases; J trimming: 12 bases; junction bases outside the gene matches: 6. Here the CDR3 DNA reads TGTGCCAGTAGTCTCGGGACAGTCCCTTTCTTT. Encoded protein: CASSLGTVPFF.

This clone was seen a single time. This sequence joins TRBV4-1 and TRBJ1-2; 9 bases fit TRBD1. This CDR3 is built from 17 residues. Trimming at V came to 0 bases and at J to 5 bases, leaving 10 bases not matched to a gene. Germline-derived CDR1 and CDR2 are MGHRA and YSYEKL. The CDR3 sequence is CASSQDPRQGVRYGYTF. In DNA form, the CDR3 reads TGCGCCAGCAGCCAAGATCCCCGACAGGGGGTGCGTTATGGCTACACCTTC.

The chain employs TRBV30 and TRBJ2-7, with a possible D match to TRBD1 (5 bases). Germline CDR1 and CDR2: GTSNPN and SVGIG (reference sequence). This CDR3 region has 13 residues. Trimming removed 1 base from V and 1 base from J, with 8 bases in between. Written as DNA, the CDR3 is TGTGCCTGGAGTGGTGGGGCATCCTACGAGCAGTACTTC. Protein product: CAWSGGASYEQYF.

CDR3 sequence (DNA): TGTGCCAGTAGTCTTTTCGCTTACAATGAGCAGTTCTTC. Its translation is CASSLFAYNEQFF. The V and J genes are TRBV19 and TRBJ2-1; D unresolved. With 5 bases removed from V and 4 bases from J, the gap between germline ends came to 9 bases. The length of the CDR3 is 13 residues. In germline, CDR1 is LNHDA, CDR2 SQIVND (reference sequence).

The genes are TRBV23-1 and TRBJ2-5; tentative D call: TRBD2 (5 bases). The DNA matches TRBJ2-7 better at its end, which makes the J call doubtful. TRBV23-1 is annotated as an ORF whose role is uncertain. This CDR3 spans 16 amino acids. CDR3: CASSQNTGNIPYEQYF. The CDR3 DNA reads TGCGCCAGCAGTCAAAATACGGGGAACATCCCCTACGAGCAGTACTTC.